A selection of T cell receptor beta chains follows, all from one sample in a study of post-analysis software for immune sequencing data. Each CDR3 protein gets one entry after TCRdb re-called the PCR reads with MiXCR. The repertoire holds 750,000 to 950,000 distinct CDR3 sequences, roughly 50% seen once, with around 4.5% in the top ten. The sequencing input was blood. These receptors came from a girl aged 5-17 years with multiple sclerosis. CDR3s include the opening cysteine and the closing phenylalanine or tryptophan. The D gene is left open where the match is weak. Expanded clones are given a class, and other clones once, few, many or no size at all.

j_call clone_size d_call v_call cdr3_aa cdr3_nt
TRBJ1-4 . . TRBV5-1 CASSRAGFNEKLFF TGCGCCAGCAGCCGGGCGGGGTTTAATGAAAAACTGTTTTTT
TRBJ1-2 . . TRBV18 CASSPAPGLPYGYTF TGTGCCAGCTCACCAGCGCCAGGGCTCCCATATGGCTACACCTTC
TRBJ2-3 . TRBD2 TRBV5-5 CASSFYVTSGGSRGTDTQYF TGTGCCAGCAGCTTCTATGTGACTAGCGGGGGTTCTAGGGGCACAGATACGCAGTATTTT
TRBJ2-3 . TRBD2 TRBV20-1 CSAYTTSGQASSTDTQYF TGCAGTGCCTATACGACTAGCGGGCAGGCTTCTAGCACAGATACGCAGTATTTT
TRBJ2-1 . . TRBV29-1 CSVDMALHRALSYNEQFF TGCAGCGTTGATATGGCCCTACACAGGGCCCTCTCCTACAATGAGCAGTTCTTC
TRBJ2-6 . TRBD1 TRBV6-6 CASSRRQGSGANVLTF TGTGCCAGCAGTCGTCGACAGGGGTCTGGGGCCAACGTCCTGACTTTC
TRBJ2-7 few TRBD2 TRBV9 CASSVGFAGGGYEQYF TGTGCCAGCAGCGTAGGCTTTGCGGGAGGAGGATACGAGCAGTACTTC
TRBJ2-5 . TRBD1 TRBV7-2 CASRQGETQYF TGTGCCAGCCGACAGGGAGAGACCCAGTACTTC
TRBJ2-1 few . TRBV29-1 CSLPLYNEQFF TGCAGCCTACCCCTCTACAATGAGCAGTTCTTC
TRBJ2-7 . TRBD1 TRBV29-1 CSTRGLKNDEQYF TGCAGTACCAGGGGGCTAAAGAATGACGAGCAGTACTTC
TRBJ2-7 few TRBD2 TRBV20-1 CSARVLGAGAREQYF TGCAGTGCTAGAGTACTAGGGGCGGGAGCTCGAGAGCAGTACTTC
TRBJ2-7 . . TRBV5-5 CASSLDPGPLYEQYF TGTGCCAGCAGCTTGGACCCTGGGCCTCTCTACGAGCAGTACTTC
TRBJ1-2 few . TRBV29-1 CSVRYLNYGYTF TGCAGCGTTCGTTACCTAAACTATGGCTACACCTTC
TRBJ2-6 . . TRBV18 CASSPSRGLDSGANVLTF TGTGCCAGCTCACCTAGCAGGGGCCTAGATTCTGGGGCCAACGTCCTGACTTTC
TRBJ2-7 . . TRBV5-1 CASSLRRGIYEQYF TGCGCCAGCAGCCTTAGACGGGGGATTTACGAGCAGTACTTC
TRBJ2-7 . . TRBV9 CASSESGVDSYEQYF TGTGCCAGCAGCGAATCCGGGGTAGACTCCTACGAGCAGTACTTC
TRBJ1-2 . . TRBV20-1 CSARDFTPGHGYTF TGCAGTGCTAGAGATTTTACCCCAGGACATGGCTACACCTTC
TRBJ2-7 few TRBD1 TRBV29-1 CSSMTGSGSYEQYF TGCAGCTCGATGACAGGGTCGGGGTCCTACGAGCAGTACTTC
TRBJ1-3 few . TRBV7-9 CASSFYRDTENTIYF TGTGCCAGCAGCTTTTACCGGGACACAGAAAACACCATATATTTT
TRBJ2-1 . . TRBV6-1 CASRGPGPQFF TGTGCCAGCAGGGGACCGGGACCCCAGTTCTTC
TRBJ2-7 . TRBD2 TRBV20-1 CSASSGVYNEQYF TGCAGTGCTAGCAGCGGGGTCTACAATGAGCAGTACTTC
TRBJ2-7 few . TRBV7-3 CASSLSAGSYEQYF TGTGCCAGCAGCTTAAGTGCGGGGAGCTACGAGCAGTACTTC
TRBJ2-2 . TRBD2 TRBV5-1 CASSLFGTSFTGELFF TGCGCCAGCAGCTTGTTCGGGACTAGTTTCACCGGGGAGCTGTTTTTT
TRBJ2-7 few . TRBV20-1 CSASRSYEQYF TGCAGTGCTTCGCGCTCCTACGAGCAGTACTTC
TRBJ2-1 . TRBD2 TRBV5-1 CASSLLASSGYNEQFF TGCGCCAGCAGCTTGCTCGCGTCTAGCGGATACAATGAGCAGTTCTTC
TRBJ2-1 . TRBD2 TRBV12-3/TRBV12-4 CASRPSGDGGEQFF TGTGCCAGCCGGCCAAGCGGGGATGGGGGTGAGCAGTTCTTC
TRBJ1-1 few . TRBV4-1 CASSQGIMNTEAFF TGCGCCAGCAGCCAAGGGATAATGAACACTGAAGCTTTCTTT
TRBJ1-2 few TRBD1 TRBV6-5 CASSYRTGTAIYGYTF TGTGCCAGCAGTTACAGAACCGGGACAGCCATCTATGGCTACACCTTC
TRBJ1-2 . . TRBV19 CASAEGLYGYTF TGTGCCAGTGCCGAGGGACTCTATGGCTACACCTTC
TRBJ2-3 few . TRBV29-1 CSGQTSSTDTQYF TGCAGCGGACAGACTTCTAGCACAGATACGCAGTATTTT
TRBJ2-3 . . TRBV12-3/TRBV12-4 CASSSCTDTQYF TGTGCCAGCAGTTCTTGCACAGATACGCAGTATTTT
TRBJ2-3 . TRBD2 TRBV5-1 CASSPGLATSSDTQYF TGCGCCAGCAGCCCGGGACTAGCGACTAGTTCAGATACGCAGTATTTT
TRBJ2-5 . TRBD2 TRBV7-9 CASRGLAETQYF TGTGCCAGCAGAGGACTAGCAGAGACCCAGTACTTC
TRBJ2-5 . TRBD2 TRBV20-1 CSARDPSSPRTSGETQYF TGCAGTGCTAGAGACCCCTCGTCGCCGAGGACTAGCGGAGAGACCCAGTACTTC
TRBJ1-2 . . TRBV5-1 CASSPEVGSFYGYTF TGCGCCAGCAGCCCGGAAGTCGGGAGCTTCTATGGCTACACCTTC
TRBJ2-7 few TRBD1 TRBV29-1 CSVDGQGDYEQYF TGCAGCGTTGACGGACAGGGAGACTACGAGCAGTACTTC
TRBJ2-3 . . TRBV10-3 CAISAGTSTDTQYF TGTGCCATCAGCGCCGGGACTAGCACAGATACGCAGTATTTT
TRBJ2-1 . . TRBV27 CASKSSINEQFF TGTGCCAGCAAATCGTCTATAAATGAGCAGTTCTTC
TRBJ2-7 few . TRBV7-8 CASSSRDSEGGQYF TGTGCCAGCAGCAGCCGGGACTCGGAAGGAGGCCAGTACTTC
TRBJ2-6 . . TRBV7-6 CASSLVRGGYYSGANVLTF TGTGCCAGCAGCTTAGTTCGGGGCGGTTATTACTCTGGGGCCAACGTCCTGACTTTC
TRBJ2-7 . TRBD2 TRBV10-3 CASIAGTTPYEQYF TGTGCCTCTATCGCGGGGACTACTCCCTACGAGCAGTACTTC
TRBJ2-3 few . TRBV5-1 CASSLATFDTDTQYF TGCGCCAGCAGCTTGGCAACCTTCGACACAGATACGCAGTATTTT
TRBJ2-5 few . TRBV27 CASRHPVGTEETQYF TGTGCCAGCAGACACCCGGTGGGGACCGAAGAGACCCAGTACTTC
TRBJ2-5 few . TRBV6-6 CASSFPTGRETQYF TGTGCCAGCAGTTTCCCGACAGGGAGGGAGACCCAGTACTTC
TRBJ2-5 . . TRBV7-9 CASSLGDSGSETQYF TGTGCCAGCAGCCTCGGAGATTCTGGATCAGAGACCCAGTACTTC
TRBJ2-5 . . TRBV7-9 CASISGRVGETQYF TGTGCCAGCATCTCTGGTCGGGTCGGGGAGACCCAGTACTTC
TRBJ1-1 . TRBD1 TRBV5-1 CASSSTGDEAFF TGCGCCAGCAGCTCAACAGGGGATGAAGCTTTCTTT
TRBJ1-2 few TRBD1 TRBV29-1 CSALQGTGYGYTF TGCAGCGCTCTCCAGGGGACAGGATATGGCTACACCTTC
TRBJ2-5 . . TRBV29-1 CSVDRPGETQYF TGCAGCGTTGACAGACCAGGGGAGACCCAGTACTTC
TRBJ2-7 . . TRBV29-1 CSVARSYEQYF TGCAGCGTTGCCAGGAGCTACGAGCAGTACTTC
TRBJ1-2 . . TRBV20-1 CSARDLTGPYGYTF TGCAGTGCTAGAGACCTGACAGGCCCGTATGGCTACACCTTC
TRBJ1-2 . . TRBV20-1 CSATSGSHYGYTF TGCAGTGCTACGTCAGGGAGTCACTATGGCTACACCTTC
TRBJ1-1 . . TRBV7-9 CASSSSLNTEAFF TGTGCCAGCAGCTCATCACTGAACACTGAAGCTTTCTTT
TRBJ1-2 few TRBD1 TRBV7-9 CASSFGQGGTYYTF TGTGCCAGCAGCTTCGGACAGGGTGGGACGTACTACACCTTC
TRBJ2-5 . . TRBV20-1 CSAALASEETQYF TGCAGTGCCGCCCTGGCCAGTGAAGAGACCCAGTACTTC
TRBJ1-2 . TRBD1 TRBV11-2 CASSISSTGVLYGYTF TGTGCCAGCAGCATCTCTTCGACAGGGGTCCTCTATGGCTACACCTTC
TRBJ2-7 . . TRBV11-1 CASSPDIQWAYEQYF TGTGCCAGCAGCCCTGACATCCAGTGGGCGTACGAGCAGTACTTC
TRBJ2-5 few . TRBV29-1 CSVADQLRAAGLPDLEQYF TGCAGCGTTGCGGACCAGCTCCGAGCGGCAGGCCTCCCGGATCTGGAGCAGTACTTC
TRBJ2-3 . . TRBV7-3 CASSLGVTNTDTQYF TGTGCCAGCAGCTTAGGCGTGACAAACACAGATACGCAGTATTTT